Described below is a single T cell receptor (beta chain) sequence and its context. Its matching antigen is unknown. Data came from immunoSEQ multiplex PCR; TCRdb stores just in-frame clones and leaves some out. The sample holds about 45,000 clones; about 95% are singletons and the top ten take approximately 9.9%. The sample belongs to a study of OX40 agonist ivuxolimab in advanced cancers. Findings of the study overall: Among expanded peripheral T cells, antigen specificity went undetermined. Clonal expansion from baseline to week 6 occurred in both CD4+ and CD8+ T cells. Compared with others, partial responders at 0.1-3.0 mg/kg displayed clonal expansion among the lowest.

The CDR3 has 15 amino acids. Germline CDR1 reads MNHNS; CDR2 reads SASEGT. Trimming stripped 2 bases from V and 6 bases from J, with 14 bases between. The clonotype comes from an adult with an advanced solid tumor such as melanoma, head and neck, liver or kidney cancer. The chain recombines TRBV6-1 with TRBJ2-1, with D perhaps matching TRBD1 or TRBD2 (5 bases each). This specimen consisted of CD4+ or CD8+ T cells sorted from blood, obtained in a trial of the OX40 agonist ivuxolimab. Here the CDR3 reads CASSERASRVNEQFF. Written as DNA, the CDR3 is TGTGCCAGCAGTGAAAGGGCTAGCAGGGTCAATGAGCAGTTCTTC.